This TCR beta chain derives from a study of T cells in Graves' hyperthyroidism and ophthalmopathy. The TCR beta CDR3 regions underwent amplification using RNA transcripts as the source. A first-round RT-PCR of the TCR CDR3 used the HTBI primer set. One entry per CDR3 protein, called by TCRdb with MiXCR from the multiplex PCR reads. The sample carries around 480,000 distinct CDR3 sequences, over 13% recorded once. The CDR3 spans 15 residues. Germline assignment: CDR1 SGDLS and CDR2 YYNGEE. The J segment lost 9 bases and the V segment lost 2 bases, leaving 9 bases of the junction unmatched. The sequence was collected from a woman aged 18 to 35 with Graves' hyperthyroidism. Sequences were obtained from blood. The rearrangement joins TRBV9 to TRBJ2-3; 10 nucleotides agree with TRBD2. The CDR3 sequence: CASSVSGRSMETQYF. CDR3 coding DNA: TGTGCCAGCAGCGTTAGCGGGAGGAGTATGGAAACGCAGTATTTT. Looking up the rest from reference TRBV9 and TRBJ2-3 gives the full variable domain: DSGVTQTPKHLITATGQRVTLRCSPRSGDLSVYWYQQSLDQGLQFLIQYYNGEERAKGNILERFSAQQFPDLHSELNLSSLELGDSALYFCASSVSGRSMETQYFGPGTRLTVL.